This TCR beta chain was identified in a study of radiation and T cells in renal cell carcinoma. CDR3 length: 17 residues. The germline gives CDR1 LNHNV, CDR2 YYDKDF (reference sequence). V lost 1 base and J 8 bases, leaving 20 bases between the germline ends. Assay: immunoSEQ multiplex PCR; the TCRdb copy retains only in-frame clones and omits some. The table has about 150,000 clones, 87% seen once. Time point given: blood 2 weeks post-SBRT. The sample's treatment: 15 Gy SBRT to primary tumor, nephrectomy 4 weeks later. The chain combines TRBV15 with TRBJ1-4, with no clear D. The clonotype was recovered from a woman aged 45-65 years with renal cell carcinoma. The specimen was blood, collected from a patient whose treatment included radiotherapy and nephrectomy. The DNA of the CDR3 is TGTGCCACCAGCAGAGGTCCCCAAGGAGGGAACGGGGAAAAACTGTTTTTT. It yields the protein CATSRGPQGGNGEKLFF.